This T cell receptor (beta chain) appears in the sequencing data of a study of Ad26.COV2.S vaccination and SARS-CoV-2 variants. Background on the study: Each vaccinee took Ad26.COV2.S intramuscularly, once or twice 56 days apart.

Study-wide findings and caveats: Once vaccination had occurred, spike-specific CD8+ and CD4+ T cell responses reportedly showed substantial breadth. Across vaccine and placebo recipients, the breadth of non-spike TCRs was similar. Analyses that measured TCR breadth and depth may have underestimated total T cell responses.

About this clone itself: Antigen specificity is unknown.

The germline CDR1 and CDR2 sequences are LGHDT and YNNKEL (reference sequence). V lost 0 bases and J 0 bases, leaving 3 bases between the germline ends. The CDR3 is 14 residues long. Produced via immunoSEQ multiplex PCR; TCRdb's table is partial and in-frame only. The sample has some 390,000 clones; around 85% are singletons. The treatment denotes: around 19 received Ad26.COV2.S at low or high dose, single or two shots; about 5 received placebo; per-sample allocation not given. The samples were gathered on day 63 after the first injection of vaccine or placebo. V usage is TRBV3-1 (or the pseudogene TRBV3-2) and J usage is TRBJ1-5; the D is unclear. The sequences come from peripheral blood, collected in a trial of Ad26.COV2.S vaccine versus placebo. The receptor was derived from a person between 18 and 65 years old who received the Ad26.COV2.S COVID-19 vaccine or a placebo. CDR3 amino acids: CASSQEYSNQPQHF. DNA for the CDR3: TGTGCCAGCAGCCAAGAATATAGCAATCAGCCCCAGCATTTT.